The sequence of this TCR beta chain was determined in a study of blood T cells in healthy people across ages. Study-level points and caveats: Naive CD4+ cells and diversity were both higher in long-lived donors than in aged donors. Researchers report that TCR beta diversity correlated strongly with naive T cell percentage.

This CDR3 is 11 amino acids long. The germline gives CDR1 SQVTM, CDR2 ANQGSEA. J was trimmed by 7 bases and V by 4 bases; bases with no gene match: 3. Through a sample-barcoded 5' primer and a J-beta primer mix, a second PCR was run for roughly 6 to 11 cycles. Using its own MiXCR run on the 5' RACE reads, TCRdb lists one record per CDR3 protein. Among fewer than 600,000 distinct CDR3 sequences listed, about 25% were seen once. This clonotype was detected a few times. What it binds is not known. These records were also assigned to another study, of T cells of mothers and their children. Turning to that study: Related pairs of mothers and children showed slightly higher, non-significant overlap versus unrelated pairs.

The source of this sequence is a boy aged 2 to 10 in good health. The rearrangement links TRBV29-1 to TRBJ2-7; 8 bases align to TRBD1. The sample was blood. The CDR3 bases are TGCAGCGTTGGTGGGGACAGGGAGCAGTACTTC. This sequence encodes CSVGGDREQYF.